This entry describes one TCR beta chain. Its specificity is not known. Profiled with immunoSEQ multiplex PCR; TCRdb holds only in-frame clones, not every one. The data show hundreds of thousands of clones, roughly 84% seen once. The data belong to a study of Ad26.COV2.S vaccination and SARS-CoV-2 variants. Study context: Ad26.COV2.S, an intramuscular injection, was given once or twice 56 days apart.

Deletions cut 1 base from V and 4 bases from J, with 17 bases between. The CDR3 totals 17 residues. The germline CDR1 and CDR2 sequences are GTSNPN and SVGIG (reference sequence). Findings and caveats of the study: Vaccine and placebo recipients had comparable breadth of non-spike TCRs. Those who received the vaccine showed greater spike-specific TCR breadth than those given placebo.

The treatment was: around 19 received Ad26.COV2.S at low or high dose, single or two shots; roughly five received placebo; per-sample allocation not given. Sampling happened 63 days after the first vaccine or placebo injection. It was an adult aged 18-55 years in Boston who was the donor. The chain couples TRBV30 to TRBJ2-6; D may be TRBD1 (6 bases). Sequencing used peripheral blood, obtained in a trial of Ad26.COV2.S vaccine versus placebo. This sequence originates from a person aged 18-65 years who received the Ad26.COV2.S COVID-19 vaccine or a placebo. The CDR3 coding sequence is TGTGCCTGGAGTGCTGACAGGCCCTGGAACGGGGCCAACGTCCTGACTTTC. Amino acid sequence: CAWSADRPWNGANVLTF.